The T cell receptor beta chain described here comes from a study of radiation and T cells in renal cell carcinoma. Indicated time point: blood 4 weeks post-SBRT, at nephrectomy. The treatment: 15 Gy SBRT to primary tumor, nephrectomy 4 weeks later. Here immunoSEQ multiplex PCR was the method, and the copy in TCRdb shows in-frame clones only, minus some. This table holds some 97,000 clones, approximately 80% found once. Trimming shortened V by 1 base and J by 12 bases, and 13 bases separated the two germline ends. The CDR3 contains 13 residues. Germline values: CDR1 LNHDA, CDR2 SQIVND (reference sequence).

Sample: blood, taken from a patient whose treatment included radiotherapy and nephrectomy. The sequence derives from a man aged 60 to 75 with renal cell carcinoma. This chain joins TRBV19 and TRBJ2-1; D is ambiguous. CDR3 bases: TGTGCCAGTAGTATAGCGGAAGGAATTGGGCAGTTCTTC. This translates into CASSIAEGIGQFF.